The 5 T cell receptor beta chains below all came from one sample that was sequenced in a study of shared clonotypes between healthy human individuals. TCRdb keeps only in-frame clones here, not all; method: immunoSEQ multiplex PCR. The sample records under 2,500,000 clones, more than 90% being singletons. Sequenced material: naive CD4+ T cells sorted from blood. The sample's subset: CD45RA+ positively selected. Receptor source: a man aged 18 to 30 in good health.

This chain links TRBV6-1 with TRBJ2-1; D remains unclear. The CDR3 is 14 residues long. Trimming left V 2 bases short and J 4 bases short, with 9 bases between. Looked up from germline, CDR1 is MNHNS and CDR2 is SASEGT. CDR3: CASSEMGSYNEQFF. DNA of the CDR3: TGTGCCAGCAGTGAAATGGGCAGTTACAATGAGCAGTTCTTC.

The J gene is TRBJ2-6, the V gene TRBV28; D is uncertain. This CDR3 is built from 18 residues. Trimming pared 2 bases from V and 2 bases from J, leaving 16 bases between. Germline lookup yields CDR1 MDHEN and CDR2 SYDVKM. The CDR3 nucleotides are TGTGCCAGCAGTTTAGTAGTTGGTGGGCTTACTGGGGCCAACGTCCTGACTTTC. Amino acids: CASSLVVGGLTGANVLTF.

The rearrangement links TRBV5-1 to TRBJ1-4; D uncertain. V was clipped by 5 bases and J by 3 bases, with 11 bases between them. CDR1 and CDR2 (germline): SGHRS, YFSETQ. This CDR3 region has 14 residues. In DNA form, the CDR3 reads TGCGCCAGCAGTATTGGCAGAGCTAATGAAAAACTGTTTTTT. Protein sequence: CASSIGRANEKLFF.

This chain connects TRBV5-1 to TRBJ2-5, with 7 bases that match TRBD1. Germline assignment: CDR1 SGHRS and CDR2 YFSETQ. The CDR3 spans 16 residues. J lost 10 bases, V lost 0 bases, and 15 bases had no gene match. CDR3 in DNA: TGCGCCAGCAGCTTGGCTGTTGACAGGGCCACCCGAGTCCAGTACTTC. Translated: CASSLAVDRATRVQYF.

This chain uses TRBV2 with TRBJ2-5, with 9 bases identical to TRBD1. The germline CDR1 and CDR2 sequences are SNHLY and FYNNEI. The CDR3 is 14 amino acids. With 8 bases clipped from V and 5 bases from J, the junction kept 9 bases outside the gene matches. In DNA form, the CDR3 reads TGTGCCAGCGGGGACAGGGTTGCGGGGGAGACCCAGTACTTC. It encodes CASGDRVAGETQYF.